The rows below give T cell receptor beta chains drawn from one sample of a study of early T cells in non-severe SARS-CoV-2 infection. One entry per CDR3 protein, called by TCRdb with MiXCR from the 5' RACE reads. This table has 25,000 to 30,000 distinct CDR3 sequences, approximately 4% appearing once. Sequencing was done on a sample of whole blood. Source of these receptors: an adult who was a healthcare worker with PCR-confirmed SARS-CoV-2 infection or an uninfected control (not recorded which). Each CDR3 is given with its conserved first and last residue. A D gene is named only where the DNA matches it firmly. Not all rows give a size; the values are once, few, many and, for expanded clones, a class.

abundance	v_gene	j_gene	d_gene	CDR3aa	CDR3nt
many	TRBV7-6	TRBJ2-1	.	CASSSWEGGFNEQFF	TGTGCCAGCAGCTCCTGGGAGGGGGGCTTCAATGAGCAGTTCTTC
medium-sized	TRBV7-6	TRBJ1-1	.	CASSLGWGNTEAFF	TGTGCCAGCAGCTTAGGATGGGGGAACACTGAAGCTTTCTTT
.	TRBV20-1	TRBJ2-7	TRBD2	CSATTSGYEQYF	TGCAGTGCTACGACTAGCGGCTACGAGCAGTACTTC
few	TRBV5-1	TRBJ2-1	TRBD2	CASSVLAGGANEQFF	TGCGCCAGCAGCGTACTAGCGGGAGGCGCCAATGAGCAGTTCTTC
many	TRBV6-5	TRBJ2-7	.	CASSPWTALENEQYF	TGTGCCAGCAGTCCCTGGACTGCCCTGGAAAACGAGCAGTACTTC
many	TRBV9	TRBJ2-1	.	CASSVLGYRGEQFF	TGTGCCAGCAGCGTACTGGGGTATCGGGGTGAGCAGTTCTTC
many	TRBV20-1	TRBJ1-5	.	CSAKSAGRVNQPQHF	TGCAGTGCTAAGTCGGCTGGCAGGGTCAATCAGCCCCAGCATTTT
many	TRBV7-2	TRBJ1-5	.	CASSLKGPGLSNQPQHF	TGTGCCAGCAGCTTAAAGGGGCCCGGTCTGAGCAATCAGCCCCAGCATTTT
many	TRBV29-1	TRBJ2-2	TRBD2	CSVAASGRKTGELFF	TGCAGCGTTGCGGCTAGCGGGAGGAAAACCGGGGAGCTGTTTTTT
many	TRBV6-2/TRBV6-3	TRBJ2-2	TRBD1	CASSRTGENTGELFF	TGTGCCAGCAGTCGGACAGGGGAAAACACCGGGGAGCTGTTTTTT
many	TRBV12-3/TRBV12-4	TRBJ2-2	.	CASSPGGPSGYPGELFF	TGTGCCAGCAGTCCTGGTGGACCGAGCGGGTACCCCGGGGAGCTGTTTTTT
many	TRBV18	TRBJ2-7	TRBD1	CASSRTGDSYEQYF	TGTGCCAGCTCCAGGACAGGGGATTCCTACGAGCAGTACTTC
many	TRBV2	TRBJ2-3	.	CASQGSDSPVDTQYF	TGTGCCAGCCAGGGGAGCGACAGTCCGGTAGATACGCAGTATTTT
many	TRBV7-2	TRBJ1-1	.	CASSQSLEAFF	TGTGCCAGCAGCCAGAGTCTCGAAGCTTTCTTT
many	TRBV7-6	TRBJ1-3	TRBD1	CASSSGQGTGNTIYF	TGTGCCAGCAGCTCGGGACAGGGGACTGGAAACACCATATATTTT
.	TRBV3-1	TRBJ2-7	.	CASSTPPPLYEQYF	TGTGCCAGCAGCACACCCCCCCCTCTCTACGAGCAGTACTTC
many	TRBV29-1	TRBJ2-7	TRBD2	CSGRLAMEQYF	TGCAGCGGGCGACTAGCGATGGAGCAGTACTTC
many	TRBV6-2/TRBV6-3	TRBJ1-2	.	CASSSTPANYGYTF	TGTGCCAGCAGTTCCACCCCAGCTAACTATGGCTACACCTTC
many	TRBV20-1	TRBJ2-5	TRBD2	CSAGAGTSGRKTQYF	TGCAGTGCTGGGGCCGGGACTAGCGGGAGAAAGACCCAGTACTTC
many	TRBV5-1	TRBJ2-1	.	CASRDINEQFF	TGCGCCAGCAGGGATATCAATGAGCAGTTCTTC
many	TRBV7-8	TRBJ2-7	.	CASSPIGRPYEQYF	TGTGCCAGCAGCCCAATAGGGCGACCTTACGAGCAGTACTTC
few	TRBV24-1	TRBJ2-5	.	CATSDFRDLHRETQYF	TGTGCCACCAGTGATTTTCGGGACCTCCACCGGGAGACCCAGTACTTC
many	TRBV28	TRBJ1-1	.	CASSSRPGTEAFF	TGTGCCAGCAGTTCACGGCCCGGCACTGAAGCTTTCTTT
many	TRBV2	TRBJ1-1	TRBD1	CASSFDRVNTEAFF	TGTGCCAGCAGTTTCGACAGGGTAAACACTGAAGCTTTCTTT
many	TRBV6-5	TRBJ2-1	.	CASSQQGNRVNEQFF	TGTGCCAGCAGTCAACAGGGTAACAGAGTCAATGAGCAGTTCTTC
many	TRBV19	TRBJ1-5	TRBD1	CASSRQGARSLQPQHF	TGTGCCAGTAGTAGACAGGGGGCGCGATCCCTTCAGCCCCAGCATTTT
.	TRBV19	TRBJ2-3	.	CATQGLWRDTDTQYF	TGTGCCACCCAAGGGCTTTGGCGAGACACAGATACGCAGTATTTT
many	TRBV10-1	TRBJ2-7	TRBD1	CASTLQGNEQYF	TGCGCCAGCACCCTACAGGGGAACGAGCAGTACTTC
many	TRBV6-2/TRBV6-3	TRBJ1-1	.	CASSSRPAGLNTEAFF	TGTGCCAGCAGTTCCCGGCCGGCAGGCCTGAACACTGAAGCTTTCTTT
many	TRBV5-6	TRBJ1-2	TRBD1	CASAEQGRDYGYTF	TGTGCCAGCGCGGAACAGGGGAGAGACTATGGCTACACCTTC
.	TRBV20-1	TRBJ2-2	.	CSARVGAANTGELFF	TGCAGTGCTAGAGTGGGGGCAGCGAACACCGGGGAGCTGTTTTTT
few	TRBV7-9	TRBJ2-7	.	CASSLAGQVPEQYF	TGTGCCAGCAGCTTAGCTGGCCAGGTCCCGGAGCAGTACTTC
few	TRBV6-6	TRBJ2-7	.	CASRSTGTTYEQYF	TGTGCCAGCAGGTCTACCGGGACAACCTACGAGCAGTACTTC
many	TRBV5-1	TRBJ2-2	TRBD2	CASSLILPGGTGELFF	TGCGCCAGCAGCTTAATTCTCCCGGGAGGCACCGGGGAGCTGTTTTTT
many	TRBV7-6	TRBJ1-1	.	CASSLFGGEAFF	TGTGCCAGCAGCTTATTTGGGGGGGAAGCTTTCTTT
many	TRBV7-9	TRBJ2-2	.	CASLRAGANTGELFF	TGTGCCAGCCTCCGGGCGGGTGCGAACACCGGGGAGCTGTTTTTT
many	TRBV4-2	TRBJ2-7	.	CASSQGGQSYEQYF	TGTGCCAGCAGCCAGGGCGGACAGAGCTACGAGCAGTACTTC
many	TRBV7-6	TRBJ2-5	.	CASSLYSGGETQYF	TGTGCCAGCAGCTTATATAGCGGAGGGGAGACCCAGTACTTC
many	TRBV7-8	TRBJ2-4	TRBD2	CASSYPVAGGSPKNIQYF	TGTGCCAGCAGCTATCCAGTAGCGGGAGGTTCCCCCAAAAACATTCAGTACTTC
few	TRBV5-1	TRBJ2-2	TRBD2	CASSLGLLGLTATGELFF	TGCGCCAGCAGCTTGGGTCTTCTGGGACTAACGGCCACCGGGGAGCTGTTTTTT
many	TRBV24-1	TRBJ2-2	.	CATSRTGELFF	TGTGCCACCAGTAGGACAGGGGAGCTGTTTTTT
many	TRBV11-2	TRBJ1-4	.	CASSLKGRNEKLFF	TGTGCCAGCAGCTTAAAGGGGAGGAATGAAAAACTGTTTTTT
many	TRBV6-1	TRBJ2-3	.	CASSKEGTLGGTQYF	TGTGCCAGCAGTAAAGAGGGGACACTTGGGGGTACGCAGTATTTT
many	TRBV6-1	TRBJ1-5	TRBD1	CACRSRLGTGGNQPQHF	TGTGCCTGCCGTTCTCGTCTCGGGACAGGGGGCAATCAGCCCCAGCATTTT
many	TRBV20-1	TRBJ1-1	.	CSARARGFGAFF	TGCAGTGCTAGGGCTCGGGGTTTCGGAGCTTTCTTT
many	TRBV12-3/TRBV12-4	TRBJ2-3	.	CASSLGTVRQYF	TGTGCCAGCAGTTTAGGCACCGTTCGGCAGTATTTT